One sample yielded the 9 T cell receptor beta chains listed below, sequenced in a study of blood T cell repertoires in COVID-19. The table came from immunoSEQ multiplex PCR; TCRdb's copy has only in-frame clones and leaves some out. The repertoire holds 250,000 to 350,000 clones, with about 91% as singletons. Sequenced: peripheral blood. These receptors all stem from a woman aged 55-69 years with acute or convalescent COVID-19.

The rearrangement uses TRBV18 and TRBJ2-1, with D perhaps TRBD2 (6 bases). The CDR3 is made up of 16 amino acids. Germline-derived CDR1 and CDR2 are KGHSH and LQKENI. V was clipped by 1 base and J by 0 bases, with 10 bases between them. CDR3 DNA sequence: TGTGCCAGCTCACCACGGGAGGCCCTCTCCTACAATGAGCAGTTCTTC. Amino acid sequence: CASSPREALSYNEQFF.

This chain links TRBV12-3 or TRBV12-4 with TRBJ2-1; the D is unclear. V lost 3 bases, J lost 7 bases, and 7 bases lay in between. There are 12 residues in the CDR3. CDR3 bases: TGTGCCAGCAGTTTCCGGGTGAATGAGCAGTTCTTC. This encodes CASSFRVNEQFF.

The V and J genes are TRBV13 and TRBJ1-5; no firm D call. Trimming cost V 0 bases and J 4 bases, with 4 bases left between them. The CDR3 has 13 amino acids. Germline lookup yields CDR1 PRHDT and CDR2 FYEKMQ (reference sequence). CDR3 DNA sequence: TGTGCCAGCAGCTTAGGCTTAAATCAGCCCCAGCATTTT. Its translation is CASSLGLNQPQHF.

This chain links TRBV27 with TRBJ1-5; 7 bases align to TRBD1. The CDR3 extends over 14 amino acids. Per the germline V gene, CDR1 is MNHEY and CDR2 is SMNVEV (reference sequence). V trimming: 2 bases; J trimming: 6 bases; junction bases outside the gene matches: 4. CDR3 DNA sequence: TGTGCCAGCAGTTTAGTAGGGGGCGGTCAGCCCCAGCATTTT. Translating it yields CASSLVGGGQPQHF.

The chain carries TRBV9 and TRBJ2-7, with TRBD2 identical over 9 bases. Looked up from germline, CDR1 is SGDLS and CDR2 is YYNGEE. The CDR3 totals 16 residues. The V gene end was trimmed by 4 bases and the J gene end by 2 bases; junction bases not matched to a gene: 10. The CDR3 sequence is CASSQGASGATYEQYF. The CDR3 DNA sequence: TGTGCCAGCAGCCAAGGAGCTAGCGGGGCAACCTACGAGCAGTACTTC.

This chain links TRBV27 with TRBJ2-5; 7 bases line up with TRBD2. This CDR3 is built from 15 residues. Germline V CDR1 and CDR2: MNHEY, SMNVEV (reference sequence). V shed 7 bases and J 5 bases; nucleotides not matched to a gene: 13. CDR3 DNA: TGTGCCAGCACCCGATGGGGGGGAGACCGGGAGACCCAGTACTTC. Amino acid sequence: CASTRWGGDRETQYF.

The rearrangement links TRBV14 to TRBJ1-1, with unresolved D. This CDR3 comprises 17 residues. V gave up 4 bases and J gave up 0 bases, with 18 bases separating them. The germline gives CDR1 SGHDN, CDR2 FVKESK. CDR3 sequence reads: CASSLSFVREMNTEAFF. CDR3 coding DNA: TGTGCCAGCAGCCTGAGTTTTGTCCGGGAGATGAACACTGAAGCTTTCTTT.

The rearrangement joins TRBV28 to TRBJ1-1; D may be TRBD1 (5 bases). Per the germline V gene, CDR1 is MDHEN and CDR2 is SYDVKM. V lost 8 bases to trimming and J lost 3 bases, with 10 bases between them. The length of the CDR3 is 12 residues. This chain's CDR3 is CASATEYTEAFF. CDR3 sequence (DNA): TGTGCCAGCGCGACAGAATACACTGAAGCTTTCTTT.

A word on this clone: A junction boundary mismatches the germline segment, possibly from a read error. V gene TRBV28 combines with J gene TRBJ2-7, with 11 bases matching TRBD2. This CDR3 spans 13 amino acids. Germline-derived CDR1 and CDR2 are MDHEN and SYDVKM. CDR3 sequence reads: CASSFGLAGGSLF. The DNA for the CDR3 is TGTGCCAGCAGTTTTGGGCTAGCGGGGGGCTCCCTCTTC. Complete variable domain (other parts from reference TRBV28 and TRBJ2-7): DVKVTQSSRYLVKRTGEKVFLECVQDMDHENMFWYRQDPGLGLRLIYFSYDVKMKEKGDIPEGYSVSREKKERFSLILESASTNQTSMYLCASSFGLAGGSLFGPGTRLTVT.